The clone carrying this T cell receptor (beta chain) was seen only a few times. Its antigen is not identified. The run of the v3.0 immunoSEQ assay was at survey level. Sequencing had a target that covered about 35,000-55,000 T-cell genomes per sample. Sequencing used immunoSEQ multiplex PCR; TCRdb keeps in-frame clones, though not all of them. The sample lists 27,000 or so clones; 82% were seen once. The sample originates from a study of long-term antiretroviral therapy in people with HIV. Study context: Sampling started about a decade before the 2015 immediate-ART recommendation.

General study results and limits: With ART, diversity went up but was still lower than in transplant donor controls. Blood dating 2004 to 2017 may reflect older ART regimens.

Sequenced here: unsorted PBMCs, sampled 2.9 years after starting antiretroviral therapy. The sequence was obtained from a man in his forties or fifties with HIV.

CDR3 residues: CASSLRANTGELFF. The DNA for the CDR3 is TGTGCCAGCAGTTTGAGGGCAAACACCGGGGAGCTGTTTTTT. J is TRBJ2-2 and V is TRBV28, with D possibly matching TRBD2 (5 bases). The CDR3 extends over 14 amino acids. The germline V gene has CDR1 MDHEN and CDR2 SYDVKM. V lost 3 bases and J lost 2, with 7 bases in between.